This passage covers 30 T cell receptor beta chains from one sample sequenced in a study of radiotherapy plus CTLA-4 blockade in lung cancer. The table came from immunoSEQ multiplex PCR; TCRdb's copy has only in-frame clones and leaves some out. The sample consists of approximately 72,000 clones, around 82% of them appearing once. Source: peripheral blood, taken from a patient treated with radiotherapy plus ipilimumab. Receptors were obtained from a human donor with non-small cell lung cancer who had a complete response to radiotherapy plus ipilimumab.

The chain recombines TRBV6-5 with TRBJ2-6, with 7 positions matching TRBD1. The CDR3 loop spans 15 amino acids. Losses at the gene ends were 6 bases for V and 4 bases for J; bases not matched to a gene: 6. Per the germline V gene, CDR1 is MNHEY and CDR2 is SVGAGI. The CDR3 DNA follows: TGTGCCAGCAGGACCGACAGGGTCGGGGCCAACGTCCTGACTTTC. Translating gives CASRTDRVGANVLTF.

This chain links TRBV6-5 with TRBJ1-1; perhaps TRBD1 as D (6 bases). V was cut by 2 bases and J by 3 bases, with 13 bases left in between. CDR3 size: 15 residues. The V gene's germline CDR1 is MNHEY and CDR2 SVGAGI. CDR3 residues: CASSYHRARDTEAFF. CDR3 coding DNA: TGTGCCAGCAGTTACCACAGGGCACGAGACACTGAAGCTTTCTTT.

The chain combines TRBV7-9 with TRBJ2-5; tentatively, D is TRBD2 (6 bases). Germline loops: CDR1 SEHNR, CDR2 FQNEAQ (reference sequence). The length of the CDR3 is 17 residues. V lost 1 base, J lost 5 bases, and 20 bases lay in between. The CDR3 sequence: CASSLVGLAPLWETQYF. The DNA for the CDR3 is TGTGCCAGCAGCTTAGTGGGTCTAGCGCCCCTGTGGGAGACCCAGTACTTC. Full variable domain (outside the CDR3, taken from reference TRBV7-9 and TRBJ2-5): DTGVSQNPRHKITKRGQNVTFRCDPISEHNRLYWYRQTLGQGPEFLTYFQNEAQLEKSRLLSDRFSAERPKGSFSTLEIQRTEQGDSAMYLCASSLVGLAPLWETQYFGPGTRLLVL.

DNA of the CDR3: TGTGCCAGCAGCTTAGTCGGGGGGGGTAACACTGAAGCTTTCTTT. Its protein is CASSLVGGGNTEAFF. The chain has TRBV11-2 and TRBJ1-1, with a weak D call TRBD1 (5 bases). Trimming pared 1 base from V and 2 bases from J, leaving 11 bases between. CDR3 length: 15 residues. Germline V lookup: CDR1 SGHAT, CDR2 FQNNGV.

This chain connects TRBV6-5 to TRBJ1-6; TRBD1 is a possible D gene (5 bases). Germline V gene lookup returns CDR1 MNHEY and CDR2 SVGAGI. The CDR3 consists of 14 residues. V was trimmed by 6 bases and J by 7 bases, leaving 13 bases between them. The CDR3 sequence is CASRRGPQNSPLHF. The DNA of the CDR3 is TGTGCCAGCAGACGGGGACCGCAGAATTCACCCCTCCACTTT.

The CDR3 loop reads CASSRLVGGGIDTQYF. The CDR3 DNA reads as TGTGCCAGCTCACGACTCGTGGGGGGCGGCATAGATACGCAGTATTTT. The rearrangement uses TRBV18 and TRBJ2-3; tentatively, D is TRBD1 or TRBD2 (6 bases each). Germline CDR1 reads KGHSH; CDR2 reads LQKENI. The CDR3 has 16 amino acids. Trimming left V 4 bases short and J 5 bases short, with 19 bases between.

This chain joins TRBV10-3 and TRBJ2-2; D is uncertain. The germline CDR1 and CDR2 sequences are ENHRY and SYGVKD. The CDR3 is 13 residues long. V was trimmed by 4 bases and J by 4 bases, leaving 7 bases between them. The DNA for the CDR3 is TGTGCCATCAGTGTTAAAGGCACCGGGGAGCTGTTTTTT. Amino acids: CAISVKGTGELFF.

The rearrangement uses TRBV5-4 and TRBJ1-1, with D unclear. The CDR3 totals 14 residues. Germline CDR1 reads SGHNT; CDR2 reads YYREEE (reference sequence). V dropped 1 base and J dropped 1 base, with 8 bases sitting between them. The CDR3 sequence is CASSLKGGNTEAFF. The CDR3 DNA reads TGTGCCAGCAGCTTGAAGGGCGGGAACACTGAAGCTTTCTTT. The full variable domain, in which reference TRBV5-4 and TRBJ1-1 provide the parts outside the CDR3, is ETGVTQSPTHLIKTRGQQVTLRCSSQSGHNTVSWYQQALGQGPQFIFQYYREEENGRGNFPPRFSGLQFPNYSSELNVNALELDDSALYLCASSLKGGNTEAFFGQGTRLTVV.

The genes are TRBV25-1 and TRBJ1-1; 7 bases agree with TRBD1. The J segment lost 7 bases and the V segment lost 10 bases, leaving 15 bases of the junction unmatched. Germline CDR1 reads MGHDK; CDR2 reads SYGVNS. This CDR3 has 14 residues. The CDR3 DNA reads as TGTGCCAAGAGTCGACTAGGGACAGACATTGAAGCTTTCTTT. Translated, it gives CAKSRLGTDIEAFF. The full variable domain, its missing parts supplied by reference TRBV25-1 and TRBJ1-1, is EADIYQTPRYLVIGTGKKITLECSQTMGHDKMYWYQQDPGMELHLIHYSYGVNSTEKGDLSSESTVSRIRTEHFPLTLESARPSHTSQYLCAKSRLGTDIEAFFGQGTRLTVV.

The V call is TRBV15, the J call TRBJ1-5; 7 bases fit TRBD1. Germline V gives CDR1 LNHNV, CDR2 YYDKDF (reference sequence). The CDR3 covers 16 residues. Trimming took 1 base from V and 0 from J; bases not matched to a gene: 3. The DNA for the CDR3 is TGTGCCACCAGCAGAGCCGGGACAGATAGCAATCAGCCCCAGCATTTT. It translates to CATSRAGTDSNQPQHF.

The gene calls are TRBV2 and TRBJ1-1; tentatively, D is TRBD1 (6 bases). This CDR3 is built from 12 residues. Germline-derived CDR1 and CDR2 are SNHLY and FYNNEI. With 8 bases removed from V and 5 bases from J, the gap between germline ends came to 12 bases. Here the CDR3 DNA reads TGTGCCAGCGAGGGGGAGCGGACTGAAGCTTTCTTT. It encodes CASEGERTEAFF.

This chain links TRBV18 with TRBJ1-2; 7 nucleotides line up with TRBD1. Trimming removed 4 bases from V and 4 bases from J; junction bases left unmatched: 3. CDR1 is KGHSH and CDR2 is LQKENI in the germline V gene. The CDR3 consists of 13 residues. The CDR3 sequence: CASSRDSGYGYTF. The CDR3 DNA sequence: TGTGCCAGCTCACGGGACAGCGGCTATGGCTACACCTTC.

The CDR3 coding sequence is TGTGCCAGCACTGACCCGACAGTCCAAGAGACCCAGTACTTC. As protein: CASTDPTVQETQYF. The chain uses TRBV5-4 and TRBJ2-5; weak D call: TRBD1 (5 bases). The CDR3 is 14 residues long. Germline assignment: CDR1 SGHNT and CDR2 YYREEE (reference sequence). V was shortened by 6 bases and J by 1 base, with 13 bases between the two germline ends.

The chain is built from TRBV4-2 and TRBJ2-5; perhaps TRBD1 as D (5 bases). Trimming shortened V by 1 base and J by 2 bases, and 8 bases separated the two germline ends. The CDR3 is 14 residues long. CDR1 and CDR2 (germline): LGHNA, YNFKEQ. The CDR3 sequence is CASSQVTEQETQYF. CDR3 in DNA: TGTGCCAGCAGCCAAGTGACAGAACAAGAGACCCAGTACTTC.

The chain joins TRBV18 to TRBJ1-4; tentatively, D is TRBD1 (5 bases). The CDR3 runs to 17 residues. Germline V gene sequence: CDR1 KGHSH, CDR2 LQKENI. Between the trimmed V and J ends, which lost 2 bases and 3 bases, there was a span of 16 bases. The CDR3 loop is CASSPGGTRSPNEKLFF. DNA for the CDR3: TGTGCCAGCTCACCAGGGGGGACTCGCAGTCCTAATGAAAAACTGTTTTTT.

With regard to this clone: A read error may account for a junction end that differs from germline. CDR3 in amino acids: CAGSQGPGTPRGEETQYF. The DNA for the CDR3 is TGCGCCGGCAGCCAAGGGCCCGGGACTCCCCGCGGAGAAGAGACCCAGTACTTC. This rearrangement joins TRBV4-3 to TRBJ2-5; D possibly corresponds to TRBD2 (6 bases). Germline CDR1 is LGHNA and CDR2 is YSLEER. The CDR3 loop spans 18 amino acids.

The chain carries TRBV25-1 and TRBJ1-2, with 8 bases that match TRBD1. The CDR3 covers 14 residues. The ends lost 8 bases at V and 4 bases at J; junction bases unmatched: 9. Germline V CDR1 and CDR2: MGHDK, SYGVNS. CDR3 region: CASSRTGRGYGYTF. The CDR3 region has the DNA TGTGCCAGCTCTCGGACAGGGAGAGGCTATGGCTACACCTTC.

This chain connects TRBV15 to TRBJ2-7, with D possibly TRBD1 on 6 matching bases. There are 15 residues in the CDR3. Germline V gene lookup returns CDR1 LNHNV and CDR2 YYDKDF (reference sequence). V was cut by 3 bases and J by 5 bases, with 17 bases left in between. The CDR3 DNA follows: TGTGCCACCAGCAGCCTGGACGACAGGCTCAACGAGCAGTACTTC. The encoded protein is CATSSLDDRLNEQYF. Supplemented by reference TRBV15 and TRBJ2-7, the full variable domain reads DAMVIQNPRYQVTQFGKPVTLSCSQTLNHNVMYWYQQKSSQAPKLLFHYYDKDFNNEADTPDNFQSRRPNTSFCFLDIRSPGLGDTAMYLCATSSLDDRLNEQYFGPGTRLTVT.

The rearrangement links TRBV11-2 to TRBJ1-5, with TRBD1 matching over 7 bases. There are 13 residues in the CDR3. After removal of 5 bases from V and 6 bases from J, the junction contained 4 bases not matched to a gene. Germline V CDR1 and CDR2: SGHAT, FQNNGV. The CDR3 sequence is CASSQGGGQPQHF. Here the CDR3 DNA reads TGTGCCAGCAGCCAGGGGGGCGGTCAGCCCCAGCATTTT.

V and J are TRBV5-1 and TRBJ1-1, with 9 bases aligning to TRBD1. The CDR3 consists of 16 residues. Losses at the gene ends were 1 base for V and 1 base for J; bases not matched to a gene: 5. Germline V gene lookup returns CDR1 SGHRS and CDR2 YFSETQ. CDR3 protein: CASSLLRDRENTEAFF. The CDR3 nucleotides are TGCGCCAGCAGCTTGTTGCGGGACAGGGAGAACACTGAAGCTTTCTTT.

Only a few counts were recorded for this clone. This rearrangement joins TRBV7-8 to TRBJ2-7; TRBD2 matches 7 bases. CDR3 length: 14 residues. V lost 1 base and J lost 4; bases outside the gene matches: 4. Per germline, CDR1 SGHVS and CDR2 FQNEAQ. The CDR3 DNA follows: TGTGCCAGCAGCTTAGTGGGAGGGCCTTACGAGCAGTACGTC. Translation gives CASSLVGGPYEQYV.

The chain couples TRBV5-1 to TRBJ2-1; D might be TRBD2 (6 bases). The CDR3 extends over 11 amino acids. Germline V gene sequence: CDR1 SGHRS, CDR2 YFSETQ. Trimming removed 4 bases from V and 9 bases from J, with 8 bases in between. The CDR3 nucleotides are TGCGCCAGCAGCCCCGGGAGTGAGCAGTTCTTC. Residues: CASSPGSEQFF.

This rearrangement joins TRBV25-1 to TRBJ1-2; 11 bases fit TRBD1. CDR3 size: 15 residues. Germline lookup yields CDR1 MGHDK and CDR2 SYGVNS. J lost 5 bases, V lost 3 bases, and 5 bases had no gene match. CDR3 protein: CASSEDRGQRYGYTF. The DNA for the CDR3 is TGTGCCAGCAGTGAGGACAGGGGGCAGAGGTATGGCTACACCTTC.

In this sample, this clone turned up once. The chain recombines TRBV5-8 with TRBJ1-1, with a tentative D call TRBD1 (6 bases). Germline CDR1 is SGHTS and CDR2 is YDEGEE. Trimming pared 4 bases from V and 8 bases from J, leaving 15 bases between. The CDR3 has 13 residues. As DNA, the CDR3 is TGTGCCAGCAGCCCCCTAATACAGGGAGAAGCTTTCTTT. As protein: CASSPLIQGEAFF.

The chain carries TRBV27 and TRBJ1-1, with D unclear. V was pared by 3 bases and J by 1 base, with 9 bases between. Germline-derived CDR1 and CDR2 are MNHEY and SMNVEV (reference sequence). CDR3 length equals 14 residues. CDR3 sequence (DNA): TGTGCCAGCAGTTTTCGGGGTACGAACACTGAAGCTTTCTTT. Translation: CASSFRGTNTEAFF.

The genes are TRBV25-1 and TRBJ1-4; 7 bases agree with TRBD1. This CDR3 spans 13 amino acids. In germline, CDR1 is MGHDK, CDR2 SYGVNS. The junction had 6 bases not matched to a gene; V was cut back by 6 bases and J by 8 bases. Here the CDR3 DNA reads TGTGCCAGCAGGAGGGGGCAATTGGAAAAACTGTTTTTT. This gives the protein CASRRGQLEKLFF.

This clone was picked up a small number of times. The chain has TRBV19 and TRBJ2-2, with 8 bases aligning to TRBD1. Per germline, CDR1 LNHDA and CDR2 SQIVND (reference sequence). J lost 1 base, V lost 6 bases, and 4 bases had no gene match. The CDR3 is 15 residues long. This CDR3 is CASRTGTGNTGELFF. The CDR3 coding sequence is TGTGCCAGTAGGACCGGGACAGGGAACACCGGGGAGCTGTTTTTT. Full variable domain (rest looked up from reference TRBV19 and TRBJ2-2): DGGITQSPKYLFRKEGQNVTLSCEQNLNHDAMYWYRQDPGQGLRLIYYSQIVNDFQKGDIAEGYSVSREKKESFPLTVTSAQKNPTAFYLCASRTGTGNTGELFFGEGSRLTVL.

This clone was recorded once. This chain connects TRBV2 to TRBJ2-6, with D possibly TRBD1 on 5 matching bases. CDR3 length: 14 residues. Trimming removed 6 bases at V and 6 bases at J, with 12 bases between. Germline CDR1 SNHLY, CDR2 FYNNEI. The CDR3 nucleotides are TGTGCCAGCAGAACAGGTGTTATGGCCAACGTCCTGACTTTC. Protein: CASRTGVMANVLTF.

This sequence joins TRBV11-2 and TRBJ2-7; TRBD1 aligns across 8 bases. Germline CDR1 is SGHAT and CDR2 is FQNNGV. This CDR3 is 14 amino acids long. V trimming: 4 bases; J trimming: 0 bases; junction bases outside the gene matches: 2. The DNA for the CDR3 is TGTGCCAGCAGCTGGGACAGGAGCTCCTACGAGCAGTACGTC. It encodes CASSWDRSSYEQYV.

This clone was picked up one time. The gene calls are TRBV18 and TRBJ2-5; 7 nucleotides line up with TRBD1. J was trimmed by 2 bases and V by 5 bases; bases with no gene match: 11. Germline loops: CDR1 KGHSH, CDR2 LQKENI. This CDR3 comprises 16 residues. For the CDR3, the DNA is TGTGCCAGCTCATCAGTCAGACAGGGAACGCAAGAGACCCAGTACTTC. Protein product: CASSSVRQGTQETQYF. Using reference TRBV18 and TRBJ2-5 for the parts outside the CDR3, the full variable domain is NAGVMQNPRHLVRRRGQEARLRCSPMKGHSHVYWYRQLPEEGLKFMVYLQKENIIDESGMPKERFSAEFPKEGPSILRIQQVVRGDSAAYFCASSSVRQGTQETQYFGPGTRLLVL.